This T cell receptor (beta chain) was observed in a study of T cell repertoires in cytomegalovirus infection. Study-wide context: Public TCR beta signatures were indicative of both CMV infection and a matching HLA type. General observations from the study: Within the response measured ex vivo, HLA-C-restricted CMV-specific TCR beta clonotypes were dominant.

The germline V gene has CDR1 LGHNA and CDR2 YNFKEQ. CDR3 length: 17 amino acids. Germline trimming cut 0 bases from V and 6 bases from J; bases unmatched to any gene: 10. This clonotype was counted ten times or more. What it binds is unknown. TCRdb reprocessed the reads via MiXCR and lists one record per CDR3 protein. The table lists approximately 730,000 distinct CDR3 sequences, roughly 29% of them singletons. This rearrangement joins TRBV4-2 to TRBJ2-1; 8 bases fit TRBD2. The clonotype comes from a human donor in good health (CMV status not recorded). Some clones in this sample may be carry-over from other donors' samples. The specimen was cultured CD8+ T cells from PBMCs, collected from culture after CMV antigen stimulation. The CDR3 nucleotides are TGTGCCAGCAGCCAAGAGGAGAGGGGACGGGGGGGCAATGAGCAGTTCTTC. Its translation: CASSQEERGRGGNEQFF.